This entry features one T cell receptor (beta chain) sequence. Its cognate antigen is unknown. The entry originates in a study of shared clonotypes between healthy human individuals. General observations from the study: Investigators expected sequencing depth to affect clonotype sharing among donors.

Repertoires were generated with immunoSEQ multiplex PCR, while TCRdb's copy carries only in-frame clones and drops some. Of approximately 2.4 million clones in the sample, under 97% were seen once. Germline lookup yields CDR1 MDHEN and CDR2 SYDVKM. The junction had 11 bases not matched to a gene; V was cut back by 5 bases and J by 9 bases. The CDR3 sequence is 16 residues long. The V and J genes are TRBV28 and TRBJ1-6; 9 nucleotides agree with TRBD1. This receptor was taken from a man aged 18 to 35 in good health. The sample comprised naive CD4+ T cells sorted from blood. The sample's subset: CD45RA+ positively selected. CDR3 in DNA: TGTGCCAGCAGTGACTCCGGGACAGGGTTGAGTTCACCCCTCCACTTT. This encodes CASSDSGTGLSSPLHF.